This is a list of T cell receptor beta chains from one sample in a study of blood T cell repertoires in COVID-19. TCRdb's copy holds only in-frame clones and misses some; the assay was immunoSEQ multiplex PCR. The data contain roughly 230,000 clones, 65% to 90% of them singletons. The specimen was peripheral blood. Source of these receptors: a woman aged 45-60 years with acute or convalescent COVID-19. Each CDR3 is given with its conserved first and last residue. D genes are given only for firm matches. The size of a clone is reported for some rows only, either as once, few or many, or as a class for expanded clones.

size | D | J | V | DNA | CDR3
. | . | TRBJ1-2 | TRBV7-2 | TGTGCCAGCAGCCCGGGAGAGGGTGGCTACACCTTC | CASSPGEGGYTF
. | . | TRBJ2-3 | TRBV12-3/TRBV12-4 | TGTGCCAGAGCCTCTCGCACAGATACGCAGTATTTT | CARASRTDTQYF
. | TRBD1 | TRBJ2-7 | TRBV18 | TGTGCCAGCTCACCGGGGACAGGGATAACCTACGAGCAGTACTTC | CASSPGTGITYEQYF
. | TRBD2 | TRBJ2-5 | TRBV5-1 | TGCGCCAGCAGCCCCCGGGGGACTAGCGGGGGGCCGGGAGAGACCCAGTACTTC | CASSPRGTSGGPGETQYF
. | . | TRBJ2-1 | TRBV21-1 | TGTGCCAGCAGCAAAGCATCAGGGCCCCTCTACAATGAGCAGTTCTTC | CASSKASGPLYNEQFF
once | . | TRBJ1-1 | TRBV19 | TGTGCCAGTAGTATAGCGGAGGGTTTGAGCACTGAAGCTTTCTTT | CASSIAEGLSTEAFF
many | . | TRBJ1-2 | TRBV6-5 | TGTGCCAGCAGTTCCCCCGTTGGGGCGCGGTTCTATGGCTACACCTTC | CASSSPVGARFYGYTF
few | . | TRBJ2-3 | TRBV27 | TGTGCCAGCAGTCCGACCACTAGCCCTAGCACAGATACGCAGTATTTT | CASSPTTSPSTDTQYF
once | . | TRBJ2-7 | TRBV6-5 | TGTGCCAGCAGTTACGGTCGGGTAGACGAGCAGTACTTC | CASSYGRVDEQYF
. | . | TRBJ1-5 | TRBV18 | TGTGCCAGCTCACCACGCGCGGGGCCTCAGCCCCAGCATTTT | CASSPRAGPQPQHF
few | TRBD2 | TRBJ2-2 | TRBV7-9 | TGTGCCAGCAGGTCCCCTAGCGGGAGAAACACCGGGGAGCTGTTTTTT | CASRSPSGRNTGELFF
. | TRBD2 | TRBJ2-3 | TRBV28 | TGTGCCAGCTGCGCGGGAGGGCACTCAGATACGCAGTATTTT | CASCAGGHSDTQYF
. | . | TRBJ2-1 | TRBV13 | TGTGCCAGCAGCTCGGGATCACAGGGCAATGAGCAGTTCTTC | CASSSGSQGNEQFF
. | . | TRBJ1-6 | TRBV6-5 | TGTGCCAGCAGCACAGGGTCCCCTGGGGAATCACCCCTCCACTTT | CASSTGSPGESPLHF
once | . | TRBJ2-7 | TRBV18 | TGTGCCAGCTCAGCGGGACGACAGTACGAGCAGTACTTC | CASSAGRQYEQYF
. | . | TRBJ1-2 | TRBV18 | TGTGCCAGCTCATATACAGCCGCCCTGGACTATGGCTACACCTTC | CASSYTAALDYGYTF
few | . | TRBJ1-4 | TRBV3-1/TRBV3-2 | TGTGCCAGCAGCCAGGTCAGGGCTCAAAAACTGTTTTTT | CASSQVRAQKLFF
. | . | TRBJ1-1 | TRBV4-1 | TGCGCCAGCAGCCAAGATTCCAGAAACACTGAAGCTTTCTTT | CASSQDSRNTEAFF
. | . | TRBJ2-2 | TRBV4-1 | TGCGCCAGCAGCTCCGCAGGGGGGCTGACCGGGGAGCTGTTTTTT | CASSSAGGLTGELFF
. | TRBD2 | TRBJ2-2 | TRBV5-3 | TGTGCCAGAAGATCCGGACTAGCGGGAGACGGGGAGCTGTTTTTT | CARRSGLAGDGELFF
. | . | TRBJ1-5 | TRBV4-2 | TGTGCCAGCAGCCAAGAAAGCCGACCGTCCTCGGGGCAGCCCCAGCATTTT | CASSQESRPSSGQPQHF
. | . | TRBJ1-6 | TRBV30 | TGTGCCTGGGGGCCCCCCGGGGTGGATAATTCACCCCTCCACTTT | CAWGPPGVDNSPLHF
. | TRBD1 | TRBJ2-3 | TRBV24-1 | TGTGCCACCAGTGACCCGGGACAGGGGGGCACAGATACGCAGTATTTT | CATSDPGQGGTDTQYF